What follows are 5 T cell receptor beta chains derived from one specimen sequenced in a study of shared clonotypes between healthy human individuals. Method: immunoSEQ multiplex PCR; TCRdb's copy keeps in-frame clones and lacks some. The table lists about 2,100,000 clones, about 93% of them singletons, with about 1.5% in the top ten. Naivety among CD8 cells was defined by CD45RO negativity and positive CCR7 selection, thereby excluding terminally differentiated effector memory CD45RA+ cells. The material sequenced was naive CD8+ T cells from PBMCs. The source is a man in his late teens or twenties in good health. Some clones in this sample may be carry-over from other donors' samples.

This clone was counted a single time. The CDR3 region has the DNA TGTGCCAGCAGCGGATACCAAGACAGCCTCCTTGAGCAGTTCTTC. Residues: CASSGYQDSLLEQFF. The rearrangement joins TRBV5-8 to TRBJ2-1, with D possibly being TRBD1 (5 bases). The CDR3 loop spans 15 amino acids. CDR1 is SGHTS and CDR2 is YDEGEE in the germline V gene. V was clipped by 4 bases and J by 9 bases, with 20 bases between them. The entire variable domain, with the rest obtained from reference TRBV5-8 and TRBJ2-1, is as follows: EAGVTQSPTHLIKTRGQQATLRCSPISGHTSVYWYQQALGLGLQFLLWYDEGEERNRGNFPPRFSGRQFPNYSSELNVNALELEDSALYLCASSGYQDSLLEQFFGPGTRLTVL.

V gene TRBV5-1 combines with J gene TRBJ1-2; D gene uncertain. V lost 4 bases and J 0 bases, leaving 13 bases between the germline ends. CDR3 length: 15 residues. Per the germline V gene, CDR1 is SGHRS and CDR2 is YFSETQ. CDR3 protein: CASSPRSDSNYGYTF. For the CDR3, the DNA is TGCGCCAGCAGCCCCAGATCGGACTCTAACTATGGCTACACCTTC.

The chain is built from TRBV7-3 and TRBJ2-1; D is tentatively TRBD1 or TRBD2 (5 bases each). Germline V gene sequence: CDR1 SGHTA, CDR2 FQGTGA. V lost 5 bases, J lost 5 bases, and 19 bases lay in between. The CDR3 length is 16 residues. The chain's CDR3 is CASSPMGVQIHNEQFF. CDR3 DNA: TGTGCCAGCAGCCCCATGGGGGTTCAGATTCACAATGAGCAGTTCTTC.

This chain connects TRBV5-8 to TRBJ2-2, with TRBD1 matching 7 bases. CDR3 length equals 16 residues. V gave up 6 bases and J gave up 2 bases; unmatched junction bases: 10. The germline CDR1 and CDR2 sequences are SGHTS and YDEGEE. The CDR3 DNA sequence: TGTGCCAGCACCCTCCCCGACAGGGAAAACACCGGGGAGCTGTTTTTT. It codes for CASTLPDRENTGELFF.

The gene calls are TRBV4-1 and TRBJ2-5; the D gene could be TRBD1 or TRBD2 (6 bases each). V lost 1 base to trimming and J lost 5 bases, with 14 bases between them. Germline V gives CDR1 MGHRA, CDR2 YSYEKL. The CDR3 contains 15 residues. CDR3 in amino acids: CASSQVWGARETQYF. The CDR3, as DNA: TGCGCCAGCAGCCAAGTTTGGGGGGCCAGGGAGACCCAGTACTTC.